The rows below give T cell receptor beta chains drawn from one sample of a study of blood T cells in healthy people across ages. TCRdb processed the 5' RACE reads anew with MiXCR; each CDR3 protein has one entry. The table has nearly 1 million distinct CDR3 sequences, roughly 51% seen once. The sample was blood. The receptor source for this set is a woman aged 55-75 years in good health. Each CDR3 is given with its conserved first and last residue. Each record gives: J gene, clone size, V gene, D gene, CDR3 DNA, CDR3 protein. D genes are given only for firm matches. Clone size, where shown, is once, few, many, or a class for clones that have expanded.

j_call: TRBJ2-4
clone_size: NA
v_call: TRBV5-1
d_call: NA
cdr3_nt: TGCGCCAGCAGCTCACAACTGGGAGTCCTTTCGAAAAGCATTCAGTACTTC
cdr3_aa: CASSSQLGVLSKSIQYF

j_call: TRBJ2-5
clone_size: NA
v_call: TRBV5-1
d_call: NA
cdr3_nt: TGCGCCAGCAGCTTGGATGAACGGAGGAAGACCCAGTACTTC
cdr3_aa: CASSLDERRKTQYF

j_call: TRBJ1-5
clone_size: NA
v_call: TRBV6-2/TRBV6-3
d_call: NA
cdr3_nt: TGTGCCAGCAGTTACAGGGATCTGCAGCCCCAGCATTTT
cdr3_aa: CASSYRDLQPQHF

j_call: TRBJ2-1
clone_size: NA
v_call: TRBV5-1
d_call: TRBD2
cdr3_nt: TGCGCCAGCAGCATGGGACTAGCGGAAACCAATGAGCAGTTCTTC
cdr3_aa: CASSMGLAETNEQFF

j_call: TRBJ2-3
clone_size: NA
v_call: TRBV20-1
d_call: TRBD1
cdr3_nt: TGCAGTGCTAAAGACAGGGGTCTCGGAGATACGCAGTATTTT
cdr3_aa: CSAKDRGLGDTQYF

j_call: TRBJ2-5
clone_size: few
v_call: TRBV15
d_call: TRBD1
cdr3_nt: TGTGCCACCAGCAGTGGGGGACAGGGTGGTTCCGAGACCCAGTACTTC
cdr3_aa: CATSSGGQGGSETQYF

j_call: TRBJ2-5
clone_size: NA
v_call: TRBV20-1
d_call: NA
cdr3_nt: TGCAGTGCTCCCTCTCGGGGCCCGCAAGAGACCCAGTACTTC
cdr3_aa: CSAPSRGPQETQYF

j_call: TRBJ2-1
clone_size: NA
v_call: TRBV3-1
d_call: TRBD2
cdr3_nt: TGTGCCAGCAGCCACGGGAGGGGAGGCCCTAACAATGAGCAGTTCTTC
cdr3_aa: CASSHGRGGPNNEQFF

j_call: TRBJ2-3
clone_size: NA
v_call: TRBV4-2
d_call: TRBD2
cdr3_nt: TGTGCCAGCAGCCAAGTAGCGGGAGGTAGCACAGATACGCAGTATTTT
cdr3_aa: CASSQVAGGSTDTQYF

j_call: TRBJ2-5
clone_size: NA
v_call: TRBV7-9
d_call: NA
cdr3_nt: TGTGCCAGCAGCCCACGTTCACGGGAGACCCAGTACTTC
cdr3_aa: CASSPRSRETQYF

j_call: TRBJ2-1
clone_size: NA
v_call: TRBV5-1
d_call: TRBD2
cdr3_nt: TGCGCCAGCAGCACCTCTAGCGGGAGTCGTGAGCAGTTCTTC
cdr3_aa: CASSTSSGSREQFF

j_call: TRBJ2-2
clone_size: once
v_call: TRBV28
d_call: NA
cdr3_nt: TGTGCAAGCATGGGCGGAAGGGGCACCGGGGAGCTGTTTTTT
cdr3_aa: CASMGGRGTGELFF

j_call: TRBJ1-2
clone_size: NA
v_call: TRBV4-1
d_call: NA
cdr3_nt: TGCGCCAGCAGCCAAGATTGGCGGGGTGGCTACACCTTC
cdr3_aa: CASSQDWRGGYTF

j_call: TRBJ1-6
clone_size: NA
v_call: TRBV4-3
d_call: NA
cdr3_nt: TGCGCCAGCAGCCAAGTTGAGTGGGATAATTCACCCCTCCACTTT
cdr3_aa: CASSQVEWDNSPLHF

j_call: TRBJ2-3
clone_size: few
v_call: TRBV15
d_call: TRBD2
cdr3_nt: TGTGCCACCAGCACGCTTGGGGAGGGACGAGGAAGCACAGATACGCAGTATTTT
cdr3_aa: CATSTLGEGRGSTDTQYF

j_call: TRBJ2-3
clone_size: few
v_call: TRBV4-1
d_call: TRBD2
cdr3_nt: TGCGCCAGCAGCCGAGGCGTGGCGGGAGGGCCCAGCACAGATACGCAGTATTTT
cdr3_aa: CASSRGVAGGPSTDTQYF

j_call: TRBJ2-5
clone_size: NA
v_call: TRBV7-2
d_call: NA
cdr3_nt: TGTGCCAGCAGCGTACAGGGAAACCAAGAGACCCAGTACTTC
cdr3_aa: CASSVQGNQETQYF